The 26 T cell receptor beta chains in this list originate from one sample, sequenced in a study of patients and donors after allogeneic stem cell transplantation. MiXCR, run by TCRdb on the RT-PCR reads, gives a single entry per CDR3 protein. The sample yields 84,000 or so distinct CDR3 sequences, about 44% seen once. Sequenced input: blood, either unsorted or a sorted T cell fraction (not recorded which). These TCRs come from a human donor who was either an allogeneic HSCT recipient or a stem cell or donor lymphocyte infusion donor (not recorded which). It is not recorded whose cells these are; they may come from a transplant donor.

This clonotype was detected only a few times. This chain connects TRBV4-2 to TRBJ1-2; 12 bases are a match to TRBD1. This CDR3 contains 14 residues. J was trimmed by 7 bases and V by 4 bases; bases with no gene match: 4. Germline V lookup: CDR1 LGHNA, CDR2 YNFKEQ. The CDR3 bases are TGTGCCAGCAGCCGGGACAGGGGGCTCGGTGGCTACACCTTC. It is translated as CASSRDRGLGGYTF.

This clonotype was detected once. Compared with germline, one end of the junction differs, possibly owing to a read error. V and J are TRBV5-1 and TRBJ1-4, with D possibly TRBD1 on 5 matching bases. The CDR3 totals 16 residues. Germline CDR1 SGHRS, CDR2 YFSETQ. As DNA, the CDR3 is TGCGCCAGCAGCTTGTATACCGGGGGAGGTCATGAAAAACTGTATTTT. It specifies CASSLYTGGGHEKLYF.

The chain recombines TRBV27 with TRBJ1-4; 7 positions agree with TRBD1. V lost 3 bases and J lost 5; bases outside the gene matches: 6. The CDR3 covers 15 residues. CDR1 is MNHEY and CDR2 is SMNVEV in the germline V gene (reference sequence). As DNA, the CDR3 is TGTGCCAGCAGTTTGACCGGACAGGTCAATGAAAAACTGTTTTTT. This gives the protein CASSLTGQVNEKLFF.

V usage is TRBV24-1 and J usage is TRBJ2-3; the D gene is possibly TRBD2 (5 bases). V was clipped by 2 bases and J by 7 bases, with 12 bases between them. The germline V gene has CDR1 KGHDR and CDR2 SFDVKD. The CDR3 extends over 14 amino acids. The CDR3 sequence is CATSDSWTGNTQYF. The CDR3 nucleotides read TGTGCCACCAGTGATTCCTGGACTGGGAATACGCAGTATTTT.

The chain joins TRBV29-1 to TRBJ1-1; D gene unclear. CDR3 length equals 13 residues. Germline V lookup: CDR1 SQVTM, CDR2 ANQGSEA. V was clipped by 6 bases and J by 0 bases, with 11 bases between them. CDR3 DNA: TGCAGCGTGTTACGCGGGATGAACACTGAAGCTTTCTTT. Translating gives CSVLRGMNTEAFF.

This clonotype occurred many times. At one end the junction does not follow the germline gene, possibly because of a read error. The CDR3 DNA sequence: TGTGCCAGCAGCCTAACCGGGACGGATCCTTATGGCTACACCTTC. This sequence encodes CASSLTGTDPYGYTF. The V call is TRBV7-3, the J call TRBJ1-2; TRBD1 might be the D (5 bases). Germline V gene lookup returns CDR1 SGHTA and CDR2 FQGTGA. The CDR3 extends over 15 amino acids.

This clonotype turned up a few times. The chain employs TRBV12-3 or TRBV12-4 and TRBJ1-1; D ambiguous. V gave up 4 bases and J gave up 9 bases, with 18 bases separating them. The CDR3 sequence is 14 residues long. As DNA, the CDR3 is TGTGCCAGCAGTTCCCCCGCGGAGTTCTACCAAGCTTTCTTT. It translates to CASSSPAEFYQAFF.

This chain uses TRBV6-1 with TRBJ1-3; the D is unclear. This CDR3 spans 12 amino acids. Trimming removed 2 bases from V and 5 bases from J, with 4 bases in between. CDR1 and CDR2 from the germline V gene are MNHNS and SASEGT. The CDR3: CASSEPRNTIYF. For the CDR3, the DNA is TGTGCCAGCAGTGAACCCCGAAACACCATATATTTT.

The V call is TRBV29-1, the J call TRBJ1-1, with D possibly being TRBD1 (6 bases). The CDR3 totals 12 residues. V shed 6 bases and J shed 4 bases, with 12 bases lying between them. From germline, CDR1 is SQVTM and CDR2 ANQGSEA. The CDR3 is CSVPVRGTEAFF. The DNA of the CDR3 is TGCAGCGTCCCCGTCAGGGGCACTGAAGCTTTCTTT. Variable domain in full (rest from reference TRBV29-1 and TRBJ1-1): SAVISQKPSRDICQRGTSLTIQCQVDSQVTMMFWYRQQPGQSLTLIATANQGSEATYESGFVIDKFPISRPNLTFSTLTVSNMSPEDSSIYLCSVPVRGTEAFFGQGTRLTVV.

The chain is built from TRBV10-3 and TRBJ1-2, with D unclear. The CDR3 sequence is 13 residues long. Per germline, CDR1 ENHRY and CDR2 SYGVKD. Trimming took 3 bases from V and 4 from J, leaving 9 bases between them. The CDR3 coding sequence is TGTGCCATCAGTGATCCTCTTAGCTATGGCTACACCTTC. Amino acids: CAISDPLSYGYTF.

Only a few counts were recorded for this clonotype. The chain uses TRBV7-9 and TRBJ1-2; D unresolved. Germline-derived CDR1 and CDR2 are SEHNR and FQNEAQ (reference sequence). V was shortened by 2 bases and J by 1 base, with 8 bases between the two germline ends. The CDR3 spans 14 residues. The CDR3 DNA follows: TGTGCCAGCAGCTTAAGTAGCGGTAACTATGGCTACACCTTC. Residues: CASSLSSGNYGYTF.

V and J are TRBV6-6 and TRBJ1-6, with a weak D call TRBD1 (5 bases). From germline, CDR1 is MNHNY and CDR2 SVGAGI (reference sequence). Trimming shortened V by 2 bases and J by 11 bases, and 13 bases separated the two germline ends. This CDR3 spans 14 amino acids. The CDR3 spells CASSYPGGATPLHF. CDR3 nucleotides: TGTGCCAGCAGTTACCCCGGTGGGGCAACACCCCTCCACTTT.

The rearrangement joins TRBV12-3 or TRBV12-4 to TRBJ2-4, with D perhaps TRBD2 (6 bases). The CDR3 covers 14 residues. Trimming took off 7 bases at V and 0 bases at J, with 10 bases between the two ends. CDR3 DNA sequence: TGTGCCAGCACCAACGGGGGAGCCAAAAACATTCAGTACTTC. This sequence encodes CASTNGGAKNIQYF.

The CDR3 spells CASSQEPESEQYF. The CDR3 nucleotides read TGCGCCAGCAGCCAAGAACCTGAGAGCGAGCAGTACTTC. The genes are TRBV4-1 and TRBJ2-7; no clear D. Germline V gene sequence: CDR1 MGHRA, CDR2 YSYEKL. The CDR3 runs to 13 residues. Trimming stripped 0 bases from V and 6 bases from J, with 9 bases between.

The genes are TRBV5-1 and TRBJ1-2, with unresolved D. Germline V gives CDR1 SGHRS, CDR2 YFSETQ. V was clipped by 2 bases and J by 3 bases, with 8 bases between them. This CDR3 is built from 13 residues. Here the CDR3 DNA reads TGCGCCAGCAGCTTTATAGGTGACTATGGCTACACCTTC. Residues: CASSFIGDYGYTF. The variable domain in full, with the rest retrieved from reference TRBV5-1 and TRBJ1-2, is KAGVTQTPRYLIKTRGQQVTLSCSPISGHRSVSWYQQTPGQGLQFLFEYFSETQRNKGNFPGRFSGRQFSNSRSEMNVSTLELGDSALYLCASSFIGDYGYTFGSGTRLTVV.

The chain carries TRBV10-3 and TRBJ2-6; D call uncertain. This CDR3 comprises 16 residues. V lost 4 bases, J lost 0 bases, and 10 bases lay in between. CDR1 ENHRY and CDR2 SYGVKD come from the germline V gene. The CDR3 here is CAISVGQLSGANVLTF. CDR3 sequence (DNA): TGTGCCATCAGTGTAGGTCAGCTCTCTGGGGCCAACGTCCTGACTTTC.

The chain joins TRBV12-3 or TRBV12-4 to TRBJ1-2; D uncertain. V lost 5 bases, J lost 0 bases, and 10 bases lay in between. The CDR3 is 14 residues long. CDR3 in DNA: TGTGCCAGCAGTCTAGACTTCGCTAACTATGGCTACACCTTC. Protein product: CASSLDFANYGYTF.

The J gene is TRBJ1-3, the V gene TRBV6-5; perhaps TRBD1 as D (5 bases). The V end lost 7 bases, the J end lost 3 bases, and 16 bases lay between the germline ends. Germline V CDR1 and CDR2: MNHEY, SVGAGI. This CDR3 is 15 amino acids long. CDR3 sequence reads: CASTTPGNRGNTIYF. CDR3 DNA: TGTGCCAGCACCACTCCAGGGAATCGTGGAAACACCATATATTTT.

This clonotype came up a few times. This chain links TRBV6-4 with TRBJ1-4; no firm D call. Trimming removed 6 bases from V and 2 bases from J, with 7 bases in between. Germline CDR1 and CDR2: MRHNA and SNTAGT. The CDR3 covers 13 residues. The CDR3: CASRRATNEKLFF. CDR3 bases: TGTGCCAGCAGGAGGGCTACTAATGAAAAACTGTTTTTT.

The chain joins TRBV29-1 to TRBJ2-3; tentatively, D is TRBD1 (5 bases). The CDR3 contains 12 residues. V dropped 2 bases and J dropped 6 bases, with 9 bases sitting between them. The germline V gene encodes CDR1 SQVTM and CDR2 ANQGSEA. The CDR3 spells CSVETGADTQYF. The CDR3 nucleotides are TGCAGCGTTGAAACTGGGGCGGATACGCAGTATTTT.

A few counts support this clonotype. The chain joins TRBV14 to TRBJ1-6, with D tentatively TRBD1 (5 bases). Germline CDR1 SGHDN, CDR2 FVKESK. V lost 1 base to trimming and J lost 9 bases, with 10 bases between them. The CDR3 runs 14 residues. The CDR3 protein is CASSQALGGSPLHF. CDR3 coding DNA: TGTGCCAGCAGCCAAGCGCTCGGGGGTTCACCCCTCCACTTT.

The rearrangement links TRBV28 to TRBJ1-2, with D maybe TRBD1 (5 bases). This CDR3 spans 11 amino acids. Germline lookup yields CDR1 MDHEN and CDR2 SYDVKM. V was shortened by 10 bases and J by 10 bases, with 16 bases between the two germline ends. In DNA, the CDR3 is TGTGCCACCGGGCGGGGGGATGTCTACACCTTC. As protein: CATGRGDVYTF.

This clonotype came up a few times. The rearrangement links TRBV9 to TRBJ1-5; the D gene is possibly TRBD1 (6 bases). This CDR3 region has 15 residues. V dropped 3 bases and J dropped 1 base, with 11 bases sitting between them. Germline CDR1 SGDLS, CDR2 YYNGEE. CDR3 region: CASSARGGSNQPQHF. CDR3 bases: TGTGCCAGCAGCGCCAGGGGCGGGAGCAATCAGCCCCAGCATTTT.

The V call is TRBV6-6, the J call TRBJ2-3, with 11 bases identical to TRBD2. The CDR3 is 17 amino acids. Trimming at V came to 2 bases and at J to 2 bases, leaving 6 bases not matched to a gene. Germline V gene data show CDR1 as MNHNY and CDR2 as SVGAGI (reference sequence). This CDR3 is CASSYPPLAGATDTQYF. In DNA form, the CDR3 reads TGTGCCAGCAGTTACCCCCCACTAGCGGGAGCCACAGATACGCAGTATTTT.

This clonotype showed up just once. V and J are TRBV20-1 and TRBJ2-7; D is ambiguous. Germline V lookup: CDR1 DFQATT, CDR2 SNEGSKA (reference sequence). The CDR3 covers 13 residues. V dropped 0 bases and J dropped 5 bases, with 11 bases sitting between them. CDR3: CSAREGRSHEQYF. The CDR3 DNA follows: TGCAGTGCTAGAGAGGGTCGTAGCCACGAGCAGTACTTC.

The V gene is TRBV25-1, the J gene TRBJ2-7; D not resolved. The CDR3 contains 13 residues. The germline CDR1 and CDR2 sequences are MGHDK and SYGVNS. V was trimmed by 3 bases and J by 4 bases, leaving 10 bases between them. CDR3: CASSDFVGYEQYF. The CDR3 coding sequence is TGTGCCAGCAGTGATTTTGTGGGGTACGAGCAGTACTTC.